This note documents a single T cell receptor (beta chain) sequence. Measured with immunoSEQ multiplex PCR; TCRdb has only the in-frame clones, and not every one. Of under 65,000 clones in the sample, 78% were seen once. The sort gate was single viable CD3+CD4+CD8-CD45RO+ cells for memory CD4+ T cells. This sample is part of a study of memory CD4+ T cells and cytomegalovirus serostatus. CDR3 length: 13 amino acids. Germline lookup yields CDR1 MDHEN and CDR2 SYDVKM. Between the trimmed V and J ends, which lost 6 bases and 7 bases, there was a span of 13 bases. This clonotype was obtained from an adult in good health and CMV-seronegative. What was sequenced was memory CD4+ T cells from blood. This chain connects TRBV28 to TRBJ2-1, with D unclear. CDR3 sequence (DNA): TGTGCCAGCAGCGCATCGGCAGAAAATGAGCAGTTCTTC. Protein: CASSASAENEQFF.